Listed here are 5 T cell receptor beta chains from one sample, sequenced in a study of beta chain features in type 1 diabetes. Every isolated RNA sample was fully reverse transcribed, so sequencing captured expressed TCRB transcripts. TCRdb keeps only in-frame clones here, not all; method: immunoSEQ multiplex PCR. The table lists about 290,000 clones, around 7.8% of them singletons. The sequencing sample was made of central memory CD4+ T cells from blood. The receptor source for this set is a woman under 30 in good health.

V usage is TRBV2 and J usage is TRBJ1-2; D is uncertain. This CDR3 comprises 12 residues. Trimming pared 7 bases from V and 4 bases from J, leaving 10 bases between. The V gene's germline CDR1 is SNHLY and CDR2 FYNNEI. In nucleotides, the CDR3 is TGTGCCAGCAAGGAGGGCAGCTATGGCTACACCTTC. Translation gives CASKEGSYGYTF.

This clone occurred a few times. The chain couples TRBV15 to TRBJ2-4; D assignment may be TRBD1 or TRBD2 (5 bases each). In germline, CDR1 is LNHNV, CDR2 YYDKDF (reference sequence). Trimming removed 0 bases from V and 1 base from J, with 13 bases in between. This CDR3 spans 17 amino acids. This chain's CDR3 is CATSRDPGGTAKNIQYF. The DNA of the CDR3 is TGTGCCACCAGCAGAGATCCTGGGGGTACGGCCAAAAACATTCAGTACTTC.

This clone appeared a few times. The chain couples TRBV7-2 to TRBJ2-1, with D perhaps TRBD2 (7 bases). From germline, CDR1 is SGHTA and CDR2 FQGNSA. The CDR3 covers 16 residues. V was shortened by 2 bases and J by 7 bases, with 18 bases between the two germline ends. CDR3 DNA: TGTGCCAGCAGCTTACGAAGCGGCGCGGGGGCGAATGAGCAGTTCTTC. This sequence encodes CASSLRSGAGANEQFF.

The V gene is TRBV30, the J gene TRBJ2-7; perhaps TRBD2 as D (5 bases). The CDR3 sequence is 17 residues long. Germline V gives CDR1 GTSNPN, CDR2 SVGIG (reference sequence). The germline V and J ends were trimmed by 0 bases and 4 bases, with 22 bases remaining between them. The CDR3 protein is CAWSVNRGGLLTYEQYF. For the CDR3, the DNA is TGTGCCTGGAGTGTCAATCGCGGAGGCTTATTGACATACGAGCAGTACTTC.

In DNA form, the CDR3 reads TGTGCCAGTAGTATCAATCCAGGGCACTACAATGAGCAGTTCTTC. Translated: CASSINPGHYNEQFF. The chain employs TRBV19 and TRBJ2-1; TRBD1 might be the D (5 bases). This CDR3 is built from 15 residues. Per the germline V gene, CDR1 is LNHDA and CDR2 is SQIVND (reference sequence). The V end was cut by 3 bases, the J end by 3 bases, with 12 bases between.